This T cell receptor beta chain was identified during a study of T-cell reconstitution after alpha-beta-depleted transplantation in children (TCRdb year 2016). Study-wide context: The study quantitatively tracked T-cell immune reconstitution after TCRalphabeta/CD19-depleted allogeneic hematopoietic cell transplantation in children using TCR repertoire profiling.

This clonotype was observed a handful of times. Its specific antigen is unknown. No base qualities exist here, and no much larger clone lies one base off it. Receptor amplification or capture employed PCR. The instrument given in TCRdb is Illumina HiSeq 2500. TCR library preparation used molecular barcoding, with unique molecular identifiers applied to normalize quantification of the TCRbeta repertoire. TCRdb trimmed public reads at Q25 via fastp, called clones via MiXCR and kept in-frame beta chains. CDR3 protein sequences are deduplicated, and each keeps its most common genes and DNA. The sample table shows a few hundred thousand distinct CDR3 sequences, and roughly 15% are seen once. Of the sample, around 4.5% is held by the ten largest clones. V and J are truncated by 5 bases and 6 bases respectively, leaving an intervening sequence of 17 bases. Per the germline V gene (reference sequence), LNHNV is the CDR1 and YYDKDF is the CDR2. The CDR3 spans 15 residues, from the cysteine through the phenylalanine. Only the CDR3 portion is preserved as DNA: 45 bases, with reading frame beginning at the first base.

The rearrangement combines TRBV15 with TRBJ2-1; perhaps TRBD2 is the D gene, with 7 bases matching. This specimen was PBMCs, taken from the stem cell graft. The sequence was obtained from a human donor who donated a stem cell graft to a child with Fanconi anemia. The DNA sequence reads TGTGCCACCAGCTGGGGGCCTACGGGAGGCAATGAGCAGTTCTTC. This codes for CATSWGPTGGNEQFF. The full variable domain, with segments outside the CDR3 supplied by the reference TRBV15 and TRBJ2-1 proteins, appears as DAMVIQNPRYQVTQFGKPVTLSCSQTLNHNVMYWYQQKSSQAPKLLFHYYDKDFNNEADTPDNFQSRRPNTSFCFLDIRSPGLGDTAMYLCATSWGPTGGNEQFFGPGTRLTVL.